This T cell receptor (beta chain) was captured by sequencing in a study of T-cell reconstitution after alpha-beta-depleted transplantation in children. Researchers prepared the TCRbeta library using unique molecular identifiers, the study reports. Each CDR3 protein is one row after TCRdb ran MiXCR on the PCR reads. Here the sample spans about 300,000 distinct CDR3 sequences, over 9.5% being singletons. This clonotype was seen many times. The sample here was PBMCs, taken before TCRalphabeta/CD19-depleted stem cell transplant. The sequence derives from a boy under two years old with acute myeloid leukemia, due to receive a stem cell transplant.

The DNA for the CDR3 is TGTGCCAGCAGCCAGGGTATGACAGGCTACAATCAGCCCCAGCATTTT. Its translation is CASSQGMTGYNQPQHF. The chain has TRBV3-1 and TRBJ1-5; TRBD1 might be the D (6 bases). The V end lost 3 bases, the J end lost 3 bases, and 15 bases lay between the germline ends. The CDR3 loop spans 16 amino acids. The germline gives CDR1 LGHDT, CDR2 YNNKEL (reference sequence).